The present entry profiles one T cell receptor (beta chain) with its context. The entry originates in a study of blood T cell repertoires in COVID-19. The data were produced by immunoSEQ multiplex PCR, yet TCRdb's version contains in-frame clones alone and is incomplete. Of some 80,000 clones listed, roughly 80% were seen once; the top ten hold 30% to 45%. V was clipped by 1 base and J by 8 bases; unmatched bases: 6. The CDR3 sequence is 13 residues long. CDR1 GTSNPN and CDR2 SVGIG come from the germline V gene (reference sequence). This chain links TRBV30 with TRBJ1-2; 8 nucleotides align to TRBD1. The sample taken for sequencing was peripheral blood. The receptor was derived from a woman aged 70-85 years with acute or convalescent COVID-19. CDR3 in amino acids: CAWSGNDRGGYTF. The CDR3 nucleotides read TGTGCCTGGAGTGGAAACGACAGGGGCGGCTACACCTTC.